This is a list of T cell receptor beta chains from one sample in a study of human T cells and chemical hapten exposure. MiXCR, run by TCRdb on the RACE reads, gives a single entry per CDR3 protein. This table has fewer than 85,000 distinct CDR3 sequences, 8.6% appearing once. Sequenced material: whole blood. Receptors were obtained from a male donor in good health. Some clones in this sample may be carry-over from other donors' samples. Each CDR3 is given with its conserved first and last residue. D genes are given only for firm matches. Some rows have no size entry. The others give once, few or many, or a class for an expanded clone.

- | TRBJ1-1 | - | TRBV12-3/TRBV12-4 | CASSLVRRTEAFF | TGTGCCAGCAGTTTAGTCCGACGGACAGAAGCTTTCTTT
TRBD2 | TRBJ2-1 | many | TRBV7-9 | CASSTLAGGLDEQFF | TGTGCCAGCAGCACCCTAGCGGGAGGTTTAGATGAGCAGTTCTTC
- | TRBJ2-7 | few | TRBV10-2 | CASRVASSYEQYF | TGCGCCAGCAGAGTAGCGAGCTCCTACGAGCAGTACTTC
- | TRBJ2-2 | few | TRBV14 | CASSQERGAGELFF | TGTGCCAGCAGCCAAGAGAGAGGGGCCGGGGAGCTGTTTTTT
TRBD2 | TRBJ2-7 | few | TRBV28 | CASSLEPRRTSGRSYEQYF | TGTGCCAGCAGTTTGGAGCCGAGACGGACTAGCGGGAGATCCTACGAGCAGTACTTC
- | TRBJ2-1 | many | TRBV27 | CASSLRGSYNEQFF | TGTGCCAGCAGTCTCAGGGGCTCCTACAATGAGCAGTTCTTC
TRBD1 | TRBJ1-6 | few | TRBV6-1 | CASMSGTDNSPLHF | TGTGCCAGCATGTCCGGGACAGATAATTCACCCCTCCACTTT
- | TRBJ1-2 | - | TRBV12-3/TRBV12-4 | CASSPQVLNYGYTF | TGTGCCAGCAGCCCCCAGGTTTTGAACTATGGCTACACCTTC
- | TRBJ2-7 | - | TRBV2 | CASNDRDTAREQYF | TGTGCCAGCAACGACCGGGACACGGCACGCGAGCAGTACTTC
TRBD2 | TRBJ2-1 | many | TRBV4-1 | CASGLAGYNEQFF | TGCGCTAGCGGACTAGCGGGATACAATGAGCAGTTCTTC
TRBD1 | TRBJ2-1 | many | TRBV5-1 | CASGQGYNEQFF | TGCGCCAGCGGACAGGGGTACAATGAGCAGTTCTTC
TRBD1 | TRBJ2-3 | - | TRBV6-5 | CASSYSREQGAGTDTQYF | TGTGCCAGCAGTTACTCGAGGGAACAGGGGGCGGGGACAGATACGCAGTATTTT
- | TRBJ1-1 | - | TRBV6-5 | CASSYGKGWTEAFF | TGTGCCAGCAGTTACGGTAAGGGGTGGACTGAAGCTTTCTTT
- | TRBJ2-1 | few | TRBV4-1 | CASSQGRDYNEQFF | TGCGCCAGCAGCCAAGGCCGGGACTACAATGAGCAGTTCTTC
- | TRBJ2-7 | many | TRBV27 | CASSDNPVPYEQYF | TGTGCCAGCAGTGACAATCCGGTCCCCTACGAGCAGTACTTC
- | TRBJ2-1 | few | TRBV20-1 | CSARDPPLWEAYNEQFF | TGCAGTGCTAGAGATCCCCCTTTGTGGGAGGCCTACAATGAGCAGTTCTTC
- | TRBJ2-7 | many | TRBV5-1 | CASSSAPDGFSYEQYF | TGCGCCAGCAGCTCGGCCCCGGACGGCTTCTCCTACGAGCAGTACTTC
TRBD2 | TRBJ2-6 | - | TRBV5-1 | CASSLRRGSGANVLTF | TGCGCCAGCAGCTTGCGGCGGGGGTCTGGGGCCAACGTCCTGACTTTC
- | TRBJ1-5 | many | TRBV27 | CASSLSGGDNQPQHF | TGTGCCAGCAGTTTATCGGGAGGAGACAATCAGCCCCAGCATTTT
TRBD1 | TRBJ2-7 | - | TRBV10-3 | CAISDALEGQGSLYEQYF | TGTGCCATCAGTGACGCTTTAGAGGGACAGGGAAGTTTGTACGAGCAGTACTTC
- | TRBJ1-6 | many | TRBV6-2/TRBV6-3 | CASSFVQGSSPLHF | TGTGCCAGCAGTTTTGTGCAGGGAAGTTCACCCCTCCACTTT
- | TRBJ1-4 | - | TRBV7-6 | CASSLGDPVKRDEKLFF | TGTGCCAGCAGCTTAGGGGATCCTGTAAAACGCGATGAAAAACTGTTTTTT
TRBD2 | TRBJ2-1 | few | TRBV12-3/TRBV12-4 | CASSLKGLAGVNEQFF | TGTGCCAGCAGTTTAAAGGGACTAGCGGGAGTAAATGAGCAGTTCTTC
- | TRBJ1-6 | many | TRBV15 | CATARGTANSPLHF | TGTGCCACCGCTCGAGGGACGGCCAATTCACCCCTCCACTTT
TRBD2 | TRBJ2-7 | - | TRBV30 | CAWNLAGNSYEQYF | TGTGCCTGGAACCTAGCGGGAAACTCCTACGAGCAGTACTTC
- | TRBJ1-1 | once | TRBV27 | CASSMTSRSTEAFF | TGTGCCAGCAGCATGACATCCCGGAGCACTGAAGCTTTCTTT
- | TRBJ2-3 | - | TRBV6-4 | CASSPNVAAGADTQYF | TGTGCCAGCAGTCCCAATGTGGCGGCCGGCGCAGATACGCAGTATTTT
TRBD2 | TRBJ2-7 | few | TRBV7-2 | CASSSRGGAGGSQYEQYF | TGTGCCAGCAGCTCGAGGGGTGGAGCGGGGGGGTCCCAGTACGAGCAGTACTTC
- | TRBJ1-1 | - | TRBV20-1 | CSARDQGQGSGTEAFF | TGCAGTGCTAGAGATCAGGGGCAGGGGTCGGGCACTGAAGCTTTCTTT
TRBD1 | TRBJ2-7 | few | TRBV15 | CATSRKGQGSHEQYF | TGTGCCACCAGCAGAAAAGGACAGGGGAGCCACGAGCAGTACTTC
- | TRBJ2-7 | many | TRBV5-1 | CASRAPDSYEQYF | TGCGCCAGCAGAGCGCCGGACTCCTACGAGCAGTACTTC
TRBD2 | TRBJ2-1 | - | TRBV20-1 | CSARDGPGLAGNNEQFF | TGCAGTGCTAGAGATGGACCCGGACTAGCGGGGAACAATGAGCAGTTCTTC
- | TRBJ1-5 | once | TRBV2 | CASSEGGRRGYQPQHF | TGTGCCAGCAGTGAAGGCGGACGGAGGGGGTATCAGCCCCAGCATTTT
- | TRBJ2-7 | many | TRBV1 | CTSSQDEARDRVIYEQYF | TGCACCAGCAGCCAAGATGAAGCGCGGGACAGGGTAATATACGAGCAGTACTTC
- | TRBJ2-5 | - | TRBV5-1 | CASSSDLGPYQETQYF | TGCGCCAGCAGCTCAGATTTAGGGCCGTACCAAGAGACCCAGTACTTC
- | TRBJ1-4 | many | TRBV7-9 | CASSGDRDPNEKLFF | TGTGCCAGCAGCGGGGACCGGGACCCTAATGAAAAACTGTTTTTT
- | TRBJ2-7 | - | TRBV7-6 | CASSFRTAYEQYF | TGTGCCAGCAGCTTCAGGACGGCCTACGAGCAGTACTTC
- | TRBJ2-3 | few | TRBV5-4 | CASSTGPREGDTQYF | TGTGCCAGCAGCACGGGCCCACGCGAGGGAGATACGCAGTATTTT
- | TRBJ2-7 | - | TRBV6-6 | CASTRDGNYEQYF | TGTGCCAGCACTCGGGACGGAAACTACGAGCAGTACTTC
- | TRBJ1-1 | - | TRBV6-5 | CASSYGGITEAFF | TGTGCCAGCAGTTATGGGGGAATCACTGAAGCTTTCTTT
- | TRBJ2-7 | few | TRBV11-2 | CASTPGYEQYF | TGTGCCAGCACCCCTGGCTACGAGCAGTACTTC
TRBD1 | TRBJ1-4 | - | TRBV7-9 | CASSLGKPGQGTHNETNEKLFF | TGTGCCAGCAGCTTAGGCAAACCGGGACAGGGGACCCATAACGAAACTAATGAAAAACTGTTTTTT
- | TRBJ2-7 | few | TRBV27 | CASSLYPGREQYF | TGTGCCAGCAGTCTATACCCAGGGAGGGAGCAGTACTTC
- | TRBJ1-1 | - | TRBV7-9 | CASRYDTNTEAFF | TGTGCCAGCAGATACGACACGAACACTGAAGCTTTCTTT
- | TRBJ2-3 | - | TRBV20-1 | CSAPENTQYF | TGCAGTGCTCCCGAGAATACGCAGTATTTT
- | TRBJ2-3 | - | TRBV10-3 | CAISGQPTDTQYF | TGTGCCATCAGTGGCCAGCCCACAGATACGCAGTATTTT
TRBD1 | TRBJ2-7 | few | TRBV14 | CASSWTGLYEQYF | TGTGCCAGCTCTTGGACAGGCCTATACGAGCAGTACTTC
- | TRBJ1-6 | few | TRBV20-1 | CSAKRTNSPLHF | TGCAGTGCTAAACGGACCAACTCACCCCTCCACTTT
TRBD1 | TRBJ1-5 | few | TRBV7-2 | CASSLTQGGYSNQPQHF | TGTGCCAGCAGCTTAACACAGGGGGGTTATAGCAATCAGCCCCAGCATTTT
TRBD1 | TRBJ2-1 | many | TRBV5-5 | CASSLRTGRNNEQFF | TGTGCCAGCAGCTTAAGGACAGGTCGGAACAATGAGCAGTTCTTC
- | TRBJ1-5 | - | TRBV10-2 | CASSGRDSNQPQHF | TGCGCCAGCAGTGGCCGGGATAGCAATCAGCCCCAGCATTTT
- | TRBJ2-3 | - | TRBV5-1 | CASSLDLSDTQYF | TGCGCCAGCAGCTTGGACTTGTCAGATACGCAGTATTTT
- | TRBJ2-7 | few | TRBV7-2 | CASSLALDGEQYF | TGTGCCAGCAGCTTAGCGCTTGACGGGGAGCAGTACTTC